Listed below are T cell receptor beta chains from one sample, sequenced in a study of T-cell reconstitution after alpha-beta-depleted transplantation in children. TCRdb analysed the PCR reads with MiXCR anew, one entry per CDR3 protein. The table has about 270,000 distinct CDR3 sequences, more than 8% seen once. The material sequenced was PBMCs from the stem cell graft donor, taken from the stem cell graft. The source is a human donor who donated a stem cell graft to a child with SCID. Both conserved end residues are part of each CDR3. Fields, in order: J gene, D gene, clone size, V gene, CDR3 protein, CDR3 DNA. The D gene is left open where the match is weak. Expanded clones are given a class, and other clones once, few, many or no size at all.

TRBJ2-1 | NA | many | TRBV4-1 | CASSPQGPYNEQFF | TGCGCCAGCAGCCCCCAGGGTCCCTACAATGAGCAGTTCTTC
TRBJ1-1 | NA | few | TRBV7-9 | CASSLGAAGALNTEAFF | TGTGCCAGCAGCTTAGGGGCGGCAGGAGCTTTGAACACTGAAGCTTTCTTT
TRBJ2-7 | TRBD2 | few | TRBV2 | CASSGLAGANEQYF | TGTGCCAGCAGTGGTCTAGCGGGGGCGAACGAGCAGTACTTC
TRBJ2-2 | NA | few | TRBV3-1 | CASSRGGGELFF | TGTGCCAGCAGCCGCGGAGGCGGGGAGCTGTTTTTT
TRBJ2-3 | NA | NA | TRBV5-1 | CASSLSSPGITDTQYF | TGCGCCAGCAGCTTGAGTTCACCCGGAATCACAGATACGCAGTATTTT
TRBJ2-1 | NA | many | TRBV12-3/TRBV12-4 | CASSFIGAMNEQFF | TGTGCCAGCAGTTTTATCGGGGCCATGAATGAGCAGTTCTTC
TRBJ2-3 | TRBD2 | many | TRBV14 | CASSQGLSLADTDTQYF | TGTGCCAGCAGCCAAGGTTTGTCCCTAGCGGACACAGATACGCAGTATTTT
TRBJ2-4 | NA | many | TRBV4-2 | CASSQAGIQYF | TGTGCCAGCAGCCAAGCGGGTATTCAGTACTTC
TRBJ1-2 | NA | NA | TRBV27 | CASSLTGSIYGYTF | TGTGCCAGCAGTTTAACAGGAAGTATCTATGGCTACACCTTC
TRBJ2-7 | TRBD1 | NA | TRBV20-1 | CSARDLGGHYEQYF | TGCAGTGCTAGAGATCTAGGGGGCCACTACGAGCAGTACTTC
TRBJ2-7 | NA | NA | TRBV7-9 | CASSRAHEQYF | TGTGCCAGCAGCCGTGCCCACGAGCAGTACTTC
TRBJ2-1 | NA | NA | TRBV9 | CASSTSRQSGINEQFF | TGTGCCAGCAGCACCTCTAGACAGTCTGGAATCAATGAGCAGTTCTTC
TRBJ2-7 | NA | few | TRBV5-6 | CASSLDRAGALSYEQYF | TGTGCCAGCAGCTTGGATCGCGCGGGGGCTCTCTCCTACGAGCAGTACTTC
TRBJ1-4 | TRBD1 | many | TRBV10-3 | CAIRRDRGNEKLFF | TGTGCCATCAGGCGGGACAGGGGCAATGAAAAACTGTTTTTT
TRBJ2-7 | NA | few | TRBV6-5 | CASTSIGVLGEQYF | TGTGCCAGCACTTCGATTGGGGTCCTGGGCGAGCAGTACTTC
TRBJ2-1 | TRBD1 | few | TRBV18 | CASSLKQGTPFYNEQFF | TGTGCCAGCTCACTTAAACAGGGGACCCCCTTCTACAATGAGCAGTTCTTC
TRBJ2-3 | NA | many | TRBV24-1 | CATSGRALDTQYF | TGTGCCACCAGTGGCCGGGCCTTAGATACGCAGTATTTT
TRBJ2-2 | NA | many | TRBV7-8 | CASSLSGANTGELFF | TGTGCCAGCAGCTTATCGGGGGCGAACACCGGGGAGCTGTTTTTT
TRBJ1-1 | NA | NA | TRBV3-1 | CASSRTGGAGRNTEAFF | TGTGCCAGCAGCCGAACAGGCGGGGCAGGGAGGAACACTGAAGCTTTCTTT
TRBJ2-3 | TRBD1 | NA | TRBV7-9 | CASSTLGTGVKDTQYF | TGTGCCAGCAGCACCCTCGGGACAGGGGTGAAAGATACGCAGTATTTT
TRBJ2-1 | TRBD2 | few | TRBV6-1 | CASTKRGGFLNEQFF | TGTGCCAGCACCAAGCGGGGGGGGTTTTTAAATGAGCAGTTCTTC
TRBJ2-5 | NA | few | TRBV29-1 | CSVDAEGVRETQYF | TGCAGCGTTGACGCGGAAGGGGTTAGAGAGACCCAGTACTTC
TRBJ2-7 | NA | few | TRBV25-1 | CASSGGTNSYEQYF | TGTGCCAGCAGTGGGGGGACAAACTCCTACGAGCAGTACTTC
TRBJ2-1 | TRBD2 | few | TRBV7-3 | CASSLSASGGPYNEQFF | TGTGCCAGCAGCTTATCGGCTAGCGGGGGACCTTACAATGAGCAGTTCTTC
TRBJ2-3 | NA | few | TRBV25-1 | CASSEFEGFTDTQYF | TGTGCCAGCAGTGAATTCGAAGGTTTCACAGATACGCAGTATTTT
TRBJ1-3 | NA | few | TRBV4-1 | CASSQAGGNTIYF | TGCGCCAGCAGCCAAGCGGGGGGAAACACCATATATTTT
TRBJ1-5 | NA | few | TRBV5-1 | CASSLDSPRQPQHF | TGCGCCAGCAGCTTGGACTCTCCGCGGCAGCCCCAGCATTTT
TRBJ2-1 | TRBD1 | few | TRBV27 | CASSTGQGNGEQFF | TGTGCCAGCAGCACAGGACAGGGGAACGGTGAGCAGTTCTTC
TRBJ2-1 | NA | few | TRBV29-1 | CSVGLWNEQFF | TGCAGCGTTGGTCTTTGGAATGAGCAGTTCTTC
TRBJ2-7 | NA | many | TRBV6-5 | CASSYSGVSYEQYF | TGTGCCAGCAGTTACTCTGGGGTCTCCTACGAGCAGTACTTC
TRBJ2-2 | TRBD1 | NA | TRBV6-1 | CASSGQGLSTGELFF | TGTGCCAGCAGTGGACAGGGATTAAGCACCGGGGAGCTGTTTTTT
TRBJ2-1 | TRBD2 | NA | TRBV19 | CASRGLAGSTYNEQFF | TGTGCCAGTAGAGGACTAGCGGGGAGCACCTACAATGAGCAGTTCTTC
TRBJ2-3 | NA | NA | TRBV3-1 | CASSQRDASTDTQYF | TGTGCCAGCAGCCAAAGAGATGCTAGCACAGATACGCAGTATTTT
TRBJ2-7 | NA | few | TRBV4-1 | CASSQDGTLYYEQYF | TGCGCCAGCAGCCAAGACGGAACTCTTTACTACGAGCAGTACTTC
TRBJ2-5 | NA | few | TRBV5-5 | CASSLREGIPPGSQYF | TGTGCCAGCAGCTTACGAGAGGGCATACCCCCAGGGAGCCAGTACTTC
TRBJ2-7 | TRBD1 | NA | TRBV7-6 | CASSLETGVIPYEQYF | TGTGCCAGCAGCTTAGAGACAGGGGTAATCCCCTACGAGCAGTACTTC
TRBJ2-1 | TRBD2 | NA | TRBV20-1 | CSARDRLAGGYNEQFF | TGCAGTGCTAGAGACCGACTAGCGGGGGGGTACAATGAGCAGTTCTTC
TRBJ1-6 | NA | few | TRBV4-1 | CASSQDIAGWTYNSPLHF | TGCGCCAGCAGCCAAGACATCGCAGGGTGGACCTATAATTCACCCCTCCACTTT
TRBJ2-6 | NA | few | TRBV12-3/TRBV12-4 | CASLKSSANVLTF | TGTGCCAGCCTTAAGAGTAGTGCCAACGTCCTGACTTTC
TRBJ1-1 | NA | many | TRBV10-3 | CAISESVGQRNTEAFF | TGTGCCATCAGTGAGTCTGTGGGGCAGAGGAACACTGAAGCTTTCTTT
TRBJ2-3 | NA | many | TRBV5-1 | CASSLVRGSTDTQYF | TGTGCCAGCAGTTTAGTGCGGGGTAGCACAGATACGCAGTATTTT
TRBJ2-2 | NA | many | TRBV7-3 | CASSHRMASNTGELFF | TGTGCCAGCAGCCATAGGATGGCCTCGAACACCGGGGAGCTGTTTTTT
TRBJ2-1 | TRBD1 | many | TRBV3-1 | CASSQAGQGWGNEQFF | TGTGCCAGCAGCCAAGCGGGACAGGGATGGGGCAATGAGCAGTTCTTC
TRBJ2-2 | TRBD2 | NA | TRBV11-2 | CASSFLGLAGIVGTGELFF | TGTGCCAGCAGCTTCCTGGGACTAGCGGGCATTGTTGGGACCGGGGAGCTGTTTTTT
TRBJ1-6 | NA | NA | TRBV12-3/TRBV12-4 | CASSPGQIYNSPLHF | TGTGCCAGCAGTCCGGGACAAATATATAATTCACCCCTCCACTTT
TRBJ1-2 | TRBD1 | few | TRBV6-1 | CASSDGTGVGYTF | TGTGCCAGCAGTGACGGGACAGGCGTAGGCTACACCTTC
TRBJ1-1 | NA | NA | TRBV10-3 | CAIMTAENTEAFF | TGTGCCATCATGACAGCCGAGAACACTGAAGCTTTCTTT
TRBJ1-6 | TRBD1 | few | TRBV7-3 | CASSLTGQGFSPLHF | TGTGCCAGCAGCTTAACGGGACAGGGGTTTTCACCCCTCCACTTT